This T cell receptor (beta chain) was observed in a study of Ad26.COV2.S vaccination and SARS-CoV-2 variants. Study as a whole: Donor was in the COV1001 Ad26.COV2.S trial arm.

The protocol was immunoSEQ multiplex PCR, while the TCRdb copy is restricted to in-frame clones and leaves out a portion. The sample yields approximately 450,000 clones, more than 80% seen once. Germline lookup yields CDR1 SGDLS and CDR2 YYNGEE. There are 15 residues in the CDR3. The ends were cut back, 4 bases at V and 0 bases at J, with 11 bases in the middle. The treatment denotes: roughly 18 received Ad26.COV2.S at low or high dose, single or two shots; 5 received placebo; per-sample allocation not given. Material that was analyzed had been drawn on day 63 after the first vaccine or placebo injection.

The J gene is TRBJ2-1, the V gene TRBV9; either TRBD1 or TRBD2 may supply D (5 bases each). The sample was peripheral blood, taken in a trial of Ad26.COV2.S vaccine versus placebo. The origin of this receptor is a person aged 18-60 years who received the Ad26.COV2.S COVID-19 vaccine or a placebo. Here the CDR3 reads CASSRDVNSYNEQFF. The CDR3 DNA reads as TGTGCCAGCAGCAGGGACGTGAACTCCTACAATGAGCAGTTCTTC.